The present T cell receptor (beta chain) was sequenced within a study of regulatory T cells in long-lasting Graves disease. CDR1 MNHEY and CDR2 SMNVEV come from the germline V gene (reference sequence). Between the trimmed V and J ends, which lost 8 bases and 0 bases, there was a span of 11 bases. The CDR3 loop spans 13 amino acids. There are many counts of this clonotype. Library construction for TCR beta used iRepertoire HTBI primers and Arm-PCR of CDR3 regions. Each CDR3 protein gets one entry after TCRdb re-called the multiplex PCR reads with MiXCR. The sample lists some 370,000 distinct CDR3 sequences, approximately 10% occurring once. As for time point: newly diagnosed GD, antithyroid drugs for less than 3 months. PBMCs were the source of the RNA used for TCR sequencing. In addition, the sample was reused for a study of T cells in Graves' hyperthyroidism and ophthalmopathy.

The specimen was peripheral blood mononuclear cells (PBMCs), collected at new diagnosis, from a patient treated with antithyroid drugs. The TCR was taken from a woman aged 18-35 years with Graves disease. The chain couples TRBV27 to TRBJ2-7; D may be TRBD2 (6 bases). CDR3 region: CASATRSSYEQYF. DNA for the CDR3: TGTGCCAGCGCGACTAGGAGCTCCTACGAGCAGTACTTC.